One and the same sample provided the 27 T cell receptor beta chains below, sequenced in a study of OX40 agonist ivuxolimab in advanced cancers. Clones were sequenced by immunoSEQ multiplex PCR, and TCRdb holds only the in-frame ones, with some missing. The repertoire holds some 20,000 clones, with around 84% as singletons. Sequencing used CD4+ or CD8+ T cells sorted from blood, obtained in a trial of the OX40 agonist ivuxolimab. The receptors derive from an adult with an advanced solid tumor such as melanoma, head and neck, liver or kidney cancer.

CDR3 sequence (DNA): TGCAGCGTTGAAGACAGGGACTCTGGGGCCAACGTCCTGACTTTC. Protein product: CSVEDRDSGANVLTF. V gene TRBV29-1 combines with J gene TRBJ2-6; TRBD1 is a possible D gene (5 bases). The CDR3 length is 15 residues. Between the trimmed V and J ends, which lost 0 bases and 0 bases, there was a span of 6 bases. From germline, CDR1 is SQVTM and CDR2 ANQGSEA.

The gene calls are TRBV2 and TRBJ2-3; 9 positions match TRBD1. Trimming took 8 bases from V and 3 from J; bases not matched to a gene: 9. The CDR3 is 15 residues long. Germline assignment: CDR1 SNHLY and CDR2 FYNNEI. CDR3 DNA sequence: TGTGCCAGCCTTTTGAGGGACAGGGTAACAGATACGCAGTATTTT. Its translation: CASLLRDRVTDTQYF.

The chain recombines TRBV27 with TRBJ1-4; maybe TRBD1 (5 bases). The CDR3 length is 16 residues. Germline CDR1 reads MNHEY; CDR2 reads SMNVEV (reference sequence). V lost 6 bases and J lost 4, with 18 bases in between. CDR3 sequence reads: CASSPSLGEVNEKLFF. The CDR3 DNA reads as TGTGCCAGCAGCCCCTCATTAGGGGAGGTTAATGAAAAACTGTTTTTT.

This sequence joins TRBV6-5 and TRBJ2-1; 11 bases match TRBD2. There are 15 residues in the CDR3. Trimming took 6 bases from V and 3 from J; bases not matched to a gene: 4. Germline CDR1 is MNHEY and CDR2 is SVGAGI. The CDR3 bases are TGTGCCAGCAGCCTGGGACTAGCGGACTACAATGAGCAGTTCTTC. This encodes CASSLGLADYNEQFF.

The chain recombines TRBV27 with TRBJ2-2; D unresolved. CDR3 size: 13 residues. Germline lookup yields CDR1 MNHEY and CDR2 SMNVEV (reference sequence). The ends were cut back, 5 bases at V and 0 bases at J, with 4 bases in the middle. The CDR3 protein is CASSTANTGELFF. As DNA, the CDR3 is TGTGCCAGCAGTACCGCGAACACCGGGGAGCTGTTTTTT.

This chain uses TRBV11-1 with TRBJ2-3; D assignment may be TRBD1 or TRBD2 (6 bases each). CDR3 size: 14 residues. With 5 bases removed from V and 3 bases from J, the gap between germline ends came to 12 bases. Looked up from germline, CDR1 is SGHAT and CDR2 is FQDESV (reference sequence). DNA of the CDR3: TGTGCCAGCAGCCCAGGAGGGGGTACAGATACGCAGTATTTT. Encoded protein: CASSPGGGTDTQYF.

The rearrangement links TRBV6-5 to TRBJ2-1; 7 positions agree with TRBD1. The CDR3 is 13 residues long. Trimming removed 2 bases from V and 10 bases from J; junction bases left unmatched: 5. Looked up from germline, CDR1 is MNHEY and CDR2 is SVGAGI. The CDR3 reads CASSYGQVREQFF. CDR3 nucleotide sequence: TGTGCCAGCAGTTACGGACAGGTGCGCGAGCAGTTCTTC.

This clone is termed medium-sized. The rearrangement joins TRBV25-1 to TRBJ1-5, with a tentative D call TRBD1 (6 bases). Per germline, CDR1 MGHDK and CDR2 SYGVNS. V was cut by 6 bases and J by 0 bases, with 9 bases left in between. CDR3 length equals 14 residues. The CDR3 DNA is TGTGCCAGCAGGAGGGGGACTAGCAATCAGCCCCAGCATTTT. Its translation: CASRRGTSNQPQHF.

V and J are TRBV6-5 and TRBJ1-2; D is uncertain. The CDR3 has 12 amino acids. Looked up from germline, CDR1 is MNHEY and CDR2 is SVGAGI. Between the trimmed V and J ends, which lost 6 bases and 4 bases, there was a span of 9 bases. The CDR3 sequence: CASSPTPYGYTF. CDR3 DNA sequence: TGTGCCAGCAGCCCAACACCCTATGGCTACACCTTC.

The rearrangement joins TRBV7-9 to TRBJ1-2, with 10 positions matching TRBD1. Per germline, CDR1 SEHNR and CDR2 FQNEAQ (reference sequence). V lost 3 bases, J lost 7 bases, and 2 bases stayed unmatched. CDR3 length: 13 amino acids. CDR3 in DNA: TGTGCCAGCAGCTTCGGGACAGGGGCTGGCTACACCTTC. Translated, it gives CASSFGTGAGYTF.

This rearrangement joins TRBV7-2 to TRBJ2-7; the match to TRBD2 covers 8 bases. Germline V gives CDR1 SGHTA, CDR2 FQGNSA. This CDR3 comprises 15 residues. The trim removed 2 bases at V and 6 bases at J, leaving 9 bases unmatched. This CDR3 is CASSLTGGAGGEQYF. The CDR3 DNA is TGTGCCAGCAGCTTAACGGGGGGGGCCGGCGGCGAGCAGTACTTC.

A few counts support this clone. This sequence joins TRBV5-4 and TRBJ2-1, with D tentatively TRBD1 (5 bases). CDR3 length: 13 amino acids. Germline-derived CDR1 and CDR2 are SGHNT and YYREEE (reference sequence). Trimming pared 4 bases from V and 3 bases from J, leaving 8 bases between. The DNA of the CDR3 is TGTGCCAGCAGCCCCGACAGCTACAATGAGCAGTTCTTC. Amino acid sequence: CASSPDSYNEQFF.

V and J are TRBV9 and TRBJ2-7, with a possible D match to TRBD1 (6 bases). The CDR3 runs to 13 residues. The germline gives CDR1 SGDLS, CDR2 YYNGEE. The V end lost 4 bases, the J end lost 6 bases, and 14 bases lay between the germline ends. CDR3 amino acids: CASSPGTPREQYF. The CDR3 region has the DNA TGTGCCAGCAGCCCCGGGACACCACGCGAGCAGTACTTC.

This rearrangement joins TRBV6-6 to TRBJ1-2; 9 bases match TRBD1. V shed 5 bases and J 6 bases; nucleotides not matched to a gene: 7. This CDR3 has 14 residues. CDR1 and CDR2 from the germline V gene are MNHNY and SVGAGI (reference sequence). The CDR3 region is CASSLGQGANGYTF. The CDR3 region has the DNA TGTGCCAGCAGTCTGGGACAGGGAGCGAATGGCTACACCTTC.

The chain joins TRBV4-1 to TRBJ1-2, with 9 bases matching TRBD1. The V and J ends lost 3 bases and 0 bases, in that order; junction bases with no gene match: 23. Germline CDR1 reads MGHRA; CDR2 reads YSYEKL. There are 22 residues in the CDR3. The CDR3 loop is CASSHASTGTGTPSFTNYGYTF. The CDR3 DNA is TGCGCCAGCAGCCATGCTTCAACCGGGACAGGGACCCCATCCTTTACTAACTATGGCTACACCTTC.

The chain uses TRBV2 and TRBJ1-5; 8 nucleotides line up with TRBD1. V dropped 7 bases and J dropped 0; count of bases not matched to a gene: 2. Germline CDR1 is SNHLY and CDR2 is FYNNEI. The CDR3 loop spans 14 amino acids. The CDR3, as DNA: TGTGCCAGCACCCAGGGGGCTAGCAATCAGCCCCAGCATTTT. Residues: CASTQGASNQPQHF. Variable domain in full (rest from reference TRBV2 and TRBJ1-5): EPEVTQTPSHQVTQMGQEVILRCVPISNHLYFYWYRQILGQKVEFLVSFYNNEISEKSEIFDDQFSVERPDGSNFTLKIRSTKLEDSAMYFCASTQGASNQPQHFGDGTRLSIL.

The chain's CDR3 is CASSQDSLESTEAFF. The CDR3 nucleotides are TGCGCCAGCAGCCAAGATTCTCTCGAGAGCACTGAAGCTTTCTTT. The chain recombines TRBV4-1 with TRBJ1-1; D is unclear. CDR3 length equals 15 residues. Deletions cut 0 bases from V and 4 bases from J, with 12 bases between. CDR1 MGHRA and CDR2 YSYEKL come from the germline V gene.

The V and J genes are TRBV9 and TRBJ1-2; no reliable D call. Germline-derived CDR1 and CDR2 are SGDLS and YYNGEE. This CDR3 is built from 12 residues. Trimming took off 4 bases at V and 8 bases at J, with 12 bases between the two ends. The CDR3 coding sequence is TGTGCCAGCAGCCCCGGCGGAGTGGGCTACACCTTC. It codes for CASSPGGVGYTF.

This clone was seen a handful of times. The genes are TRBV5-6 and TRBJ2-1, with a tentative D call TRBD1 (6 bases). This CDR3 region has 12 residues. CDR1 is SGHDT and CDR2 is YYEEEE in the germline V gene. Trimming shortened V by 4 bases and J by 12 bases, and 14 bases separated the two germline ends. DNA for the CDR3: TGTGCCAGCAGCCCGGCCGGGACACCGCAGTTCTTC. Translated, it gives CASSPAGTPQFF.

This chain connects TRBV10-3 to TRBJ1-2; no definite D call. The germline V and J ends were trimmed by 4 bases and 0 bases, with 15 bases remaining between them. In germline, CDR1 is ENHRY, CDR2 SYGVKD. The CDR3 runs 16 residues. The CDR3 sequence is CAISVAVSGSNYGYTF. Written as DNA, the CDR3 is TGTGCCATCAGTGTGGCGGTATCCGGTTCTAACTATGGCTACACCTTC.

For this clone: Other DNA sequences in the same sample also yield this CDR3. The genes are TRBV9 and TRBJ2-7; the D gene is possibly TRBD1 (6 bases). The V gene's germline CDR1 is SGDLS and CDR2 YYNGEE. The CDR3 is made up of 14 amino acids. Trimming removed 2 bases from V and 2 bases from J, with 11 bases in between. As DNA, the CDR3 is TGTGCCAGCAGCGTGGGCCAGGGGACCTACGAGCAGTACTTC. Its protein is CASSVGQGTYEQYF.

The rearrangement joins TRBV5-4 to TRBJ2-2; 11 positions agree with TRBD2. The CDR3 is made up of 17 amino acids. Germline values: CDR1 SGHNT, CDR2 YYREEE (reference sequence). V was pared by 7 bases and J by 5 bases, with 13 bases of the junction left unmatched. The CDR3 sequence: CASRTGTSGMETGELFF. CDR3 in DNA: TGTGCCAGCCGTACGGGGACTAGCGGTATGGAGACCGGGGAGCTGTTTTTT.

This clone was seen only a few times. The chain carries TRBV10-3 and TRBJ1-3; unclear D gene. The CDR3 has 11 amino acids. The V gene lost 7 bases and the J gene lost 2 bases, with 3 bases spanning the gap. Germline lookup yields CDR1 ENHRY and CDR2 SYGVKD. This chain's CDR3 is CAIMAGNTIYF. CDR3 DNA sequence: TGTGCCATCATGGCTGGAAACACCATATATTTT.

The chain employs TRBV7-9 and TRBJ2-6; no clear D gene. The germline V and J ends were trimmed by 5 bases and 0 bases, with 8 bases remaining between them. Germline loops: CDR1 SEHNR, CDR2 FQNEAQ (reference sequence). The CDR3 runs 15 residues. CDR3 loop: CASSPPLSGANVLTF. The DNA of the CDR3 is TGTGCCAGCAGCCCGCCCCTCTCTGGGGCCAACGTCCTGACTTTC. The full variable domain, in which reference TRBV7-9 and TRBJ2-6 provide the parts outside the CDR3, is DTGVSQNPRHKITKRGQNVTFRCDPISEHNRLYWYRQTLGQGPEFLTYFQNEAQLEKSRLLSDRFSAERPKGSFSTLEIQRTEQGDSAMYLCASSPPLSGANVLTFGAGSRLTVL.

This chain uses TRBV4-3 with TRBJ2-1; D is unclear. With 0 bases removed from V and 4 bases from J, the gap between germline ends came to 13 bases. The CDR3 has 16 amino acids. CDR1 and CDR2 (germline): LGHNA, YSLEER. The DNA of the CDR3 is TGCGCCAGCAGCCAAGATGTGGCGGTGCTTTACAATGAGCAGTTCTTC. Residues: CASSQDVAVLYNEQFF.

The CDR3 coding sequence is TGTGCCAGCAGTGAAGGGACTTTCAATCAGCCCCAGCATTTT. This gives the protein CASSEGTFNQPQHF. The chain couples TRBV6-1 to TRBJ1-5; unclear D gene. Looked up from germline, CDR1 is MNHNS and CDR2 is SASEGT. The V and J ends lost 1 base and 3 bases respectively, with 7 bases between them. The CDR3 spans 14 residues.

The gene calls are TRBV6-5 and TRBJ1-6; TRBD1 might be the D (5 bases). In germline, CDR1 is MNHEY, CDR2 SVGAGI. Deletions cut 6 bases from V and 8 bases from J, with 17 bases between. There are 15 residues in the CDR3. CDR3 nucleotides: TGTGCCAGCAGCTATCAGGCAGGGTGGGATTCACCCCTCCACTTT. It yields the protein CASSYQAGWDSPLHF.